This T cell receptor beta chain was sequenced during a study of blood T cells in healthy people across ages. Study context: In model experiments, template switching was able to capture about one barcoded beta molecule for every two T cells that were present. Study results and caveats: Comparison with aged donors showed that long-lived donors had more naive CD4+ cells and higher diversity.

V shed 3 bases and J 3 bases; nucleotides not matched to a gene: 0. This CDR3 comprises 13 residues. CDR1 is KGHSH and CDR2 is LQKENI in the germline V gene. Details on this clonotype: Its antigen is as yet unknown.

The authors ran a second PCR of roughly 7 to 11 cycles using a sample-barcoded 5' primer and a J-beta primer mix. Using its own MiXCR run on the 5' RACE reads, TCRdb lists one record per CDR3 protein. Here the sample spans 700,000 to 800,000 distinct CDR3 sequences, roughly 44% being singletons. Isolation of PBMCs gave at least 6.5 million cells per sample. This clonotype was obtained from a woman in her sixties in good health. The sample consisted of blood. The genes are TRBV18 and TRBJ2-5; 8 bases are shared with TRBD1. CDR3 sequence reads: CASSPTGEETQYF. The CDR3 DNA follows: TGTGCCAGCTCACCGACAGGGGAAGAGACCCAGTACTTC.